The table lists the clone carrying this T cell receptor (beta chain) with a few counts. Its antigen is as yet unknown. The investigators amplified TCR beta CDR3 regions from RNA transcripts. Carried out on the TCR CDR3, a first-round RT-PCR used the HTBI primer set. TCRdb reprocessed the multiplex PCR reads with MiXCR, giving one entry per CDR3 protein. The sample consists of hundreds of thousands of distinct CDR3 sequences, 13% to 15% of them appearing once. The length of the CDR3 is 14 residues. Trimming removed 2 bases at V and 9 bases at J, with 17 bases between. Germline V lookup: CDR1 GTSNPN, CDR2 SVGIG (reference sequence). This sample stems from a study of T cells in Graves' hyperthyroidism and ophthalmopathy. Findings and limits, study-wide: Ophthalmopathy onset followed model prediction by a median approximately 7 months.

The receptor comes from a woman younger than 30 with Graves' hyperthyroidism. The rearrangement uses TRBV30 and TRBJ2-1; possible D gene TRBD2, 6 bases. Sequenced material: blood. The CDR3 protein is CAWSRTGVASEQFF. In DNA form, the CDR3 reads TGTGCCTGGAGTAGGACGGGAGTGGCAAGTGAGCAGTTCTTC.